Many counts were recorded for the clone carrying this TCR beta chain. Its antigen is unknown. The data were obtained in a study of shared clonotypes between healthy human individuals. General study points: Sampling involved blood alone; tissue repertoires likely differ. Limitation of the genetic and exposure-history diversity represented came from the few donors.

Sequencing was performed on unsorted PBMC DNA using ten immunoSEQ deep assay plates. The protocol was immunoSEQ multiplex PCR, while the TCRdb copy is restricted to in-frame clones and leaves out a portion. There are more than 450,000 clones in the sample; 79% occur only once, and 10% to 15% lies in the top ten. Germline V gene lookup returns CDR1 SNHLY and CDR2 FYNNEI. The CDR3 consists of 12 residues. The rearrangement joins TRBV2 to TRBJ1-1, with 7 positions matching TRBD1. The receptor was derived from a woman between 40 and 50 years old in good health. Some clones in this sample may be carry-over from other donors' samples. Sequencing was done on a sample of PBMCs. The CDR3 DNA sequence: TGTGCAGCCGGGAGGGGGCCCACTGAAGCTTTCTTT. Protein: CAAGRGPTEAFF.